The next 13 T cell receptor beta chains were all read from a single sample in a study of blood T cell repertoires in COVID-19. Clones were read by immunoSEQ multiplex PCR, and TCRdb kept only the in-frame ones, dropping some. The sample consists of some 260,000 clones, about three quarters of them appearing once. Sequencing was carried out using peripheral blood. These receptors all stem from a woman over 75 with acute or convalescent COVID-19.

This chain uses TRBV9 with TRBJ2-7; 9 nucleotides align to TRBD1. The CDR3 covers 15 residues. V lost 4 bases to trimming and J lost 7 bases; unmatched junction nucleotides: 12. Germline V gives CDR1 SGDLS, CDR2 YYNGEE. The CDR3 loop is CASSTTGTGFYEQYF. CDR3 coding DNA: TGTGCCAGCAGCACCACCGGGACAGGGTTTTATGAGCAGTACTTC.

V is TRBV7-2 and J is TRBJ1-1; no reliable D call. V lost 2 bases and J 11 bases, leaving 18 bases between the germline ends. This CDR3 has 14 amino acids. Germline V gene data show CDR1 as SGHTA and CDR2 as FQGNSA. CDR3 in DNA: TGTGCCAGCAGCTTATTGGGGTCCTGGAGGTCGGCTTTCTTT. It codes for CASSLLGSWRSAFF.

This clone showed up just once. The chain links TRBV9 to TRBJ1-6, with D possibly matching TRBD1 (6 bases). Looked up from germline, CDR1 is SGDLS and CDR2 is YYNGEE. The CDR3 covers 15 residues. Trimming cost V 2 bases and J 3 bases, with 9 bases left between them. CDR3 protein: CASSVEGGYNSPLHF. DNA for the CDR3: TGTGCCAGCAGCGTCGAAGGGGGCTATAATTCACCCCTCCACTTT.

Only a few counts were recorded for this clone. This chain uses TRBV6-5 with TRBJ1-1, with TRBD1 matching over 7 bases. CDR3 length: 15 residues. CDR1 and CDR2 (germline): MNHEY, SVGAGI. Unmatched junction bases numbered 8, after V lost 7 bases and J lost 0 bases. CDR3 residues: CASNYQGGLNTEAFF. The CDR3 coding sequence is TGTGCCAGCAACTATCAGGGGGGTCTGAACACTGAAGCTTTCTTT.

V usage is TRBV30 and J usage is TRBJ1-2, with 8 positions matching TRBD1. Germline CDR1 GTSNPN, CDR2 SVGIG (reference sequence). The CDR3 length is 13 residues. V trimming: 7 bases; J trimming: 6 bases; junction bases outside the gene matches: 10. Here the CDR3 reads CALYRGAWDGYTF. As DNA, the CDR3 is TGTGCCTTGTACAGGGGGGCATGGGATGGCTACACCTTC.

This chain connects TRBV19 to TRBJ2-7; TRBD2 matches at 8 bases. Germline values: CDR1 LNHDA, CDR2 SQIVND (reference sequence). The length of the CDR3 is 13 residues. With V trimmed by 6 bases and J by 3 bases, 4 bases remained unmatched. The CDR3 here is CASSREGHYEQYF. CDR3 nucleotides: TGTGCCAGTAGCCGGGAGGGCCACTACGAGCAGTACTTC.

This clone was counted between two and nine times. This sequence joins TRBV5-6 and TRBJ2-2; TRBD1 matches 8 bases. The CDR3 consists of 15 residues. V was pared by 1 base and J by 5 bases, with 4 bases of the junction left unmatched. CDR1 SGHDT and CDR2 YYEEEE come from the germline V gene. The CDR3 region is CASSLQGARTGELFF. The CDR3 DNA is TGTGCCAGCAGCTTGCAGGGGGCGCGAACCGGGGAGCTGTTTTTT.

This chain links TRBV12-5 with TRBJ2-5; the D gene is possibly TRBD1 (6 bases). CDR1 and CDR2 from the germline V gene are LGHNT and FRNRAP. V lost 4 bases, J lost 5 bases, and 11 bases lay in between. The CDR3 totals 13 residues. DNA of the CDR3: TGTGCTAGTGGTTCCGGGGACACGGAGACCCAGTACTTC. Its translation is CASGSGDTETQYF.

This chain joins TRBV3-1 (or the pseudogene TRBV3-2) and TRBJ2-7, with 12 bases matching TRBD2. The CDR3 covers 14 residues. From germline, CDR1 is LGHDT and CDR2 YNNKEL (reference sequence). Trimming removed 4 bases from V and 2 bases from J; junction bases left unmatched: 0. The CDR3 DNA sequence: TGTGCCAGCAGCCCTAGCGGGAGGGCCTACGAGCAGTACTTC. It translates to CASSPSGRAYEQYF.

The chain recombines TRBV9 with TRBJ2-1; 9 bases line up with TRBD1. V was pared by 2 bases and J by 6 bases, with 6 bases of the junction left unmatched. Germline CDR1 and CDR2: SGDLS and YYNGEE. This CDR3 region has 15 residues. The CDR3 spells CASSVMGQGINEQFF. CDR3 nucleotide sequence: TGTGCCAGCAGCGTCATGGGACAGGGTATCAATGAGCAGTTCTTC.

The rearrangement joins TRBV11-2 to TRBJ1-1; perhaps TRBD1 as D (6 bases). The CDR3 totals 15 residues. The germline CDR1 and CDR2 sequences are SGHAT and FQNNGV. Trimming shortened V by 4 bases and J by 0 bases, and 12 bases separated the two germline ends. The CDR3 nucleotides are TGTGCCAGCAGCTCAAGGGGACAACTGAACACTGAAGCTTTCTTT. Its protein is CASSSRGQLNTEAFF.

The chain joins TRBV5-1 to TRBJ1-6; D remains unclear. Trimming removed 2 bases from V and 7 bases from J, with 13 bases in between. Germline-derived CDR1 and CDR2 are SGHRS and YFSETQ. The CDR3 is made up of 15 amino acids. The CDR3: CASSFQTVPNSPLHF. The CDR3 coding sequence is TGCGCCAGCAGCTTCCAAACAGTTCCGAATTCACCCCTCCACTTT. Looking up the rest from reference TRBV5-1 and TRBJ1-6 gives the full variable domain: KAGVTQTPRYLIKTRGQQVTLSCSPISGHRSVSWYQQTPGQGLQFLFEYFSETQRNKGNFPGRFSGRQFSNSRSEMNVSTLELGDSALYLCASSFQTVPNSPLHFGNGTRLTVT.

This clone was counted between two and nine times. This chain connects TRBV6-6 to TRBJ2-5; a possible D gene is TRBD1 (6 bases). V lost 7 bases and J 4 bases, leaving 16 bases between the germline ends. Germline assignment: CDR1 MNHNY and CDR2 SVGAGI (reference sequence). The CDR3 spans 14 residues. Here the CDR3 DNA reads TGTGCCAGCACCATTACCCAGGGGACAGAGACCCAGTACTTC. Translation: CASTITQGTETQYF.